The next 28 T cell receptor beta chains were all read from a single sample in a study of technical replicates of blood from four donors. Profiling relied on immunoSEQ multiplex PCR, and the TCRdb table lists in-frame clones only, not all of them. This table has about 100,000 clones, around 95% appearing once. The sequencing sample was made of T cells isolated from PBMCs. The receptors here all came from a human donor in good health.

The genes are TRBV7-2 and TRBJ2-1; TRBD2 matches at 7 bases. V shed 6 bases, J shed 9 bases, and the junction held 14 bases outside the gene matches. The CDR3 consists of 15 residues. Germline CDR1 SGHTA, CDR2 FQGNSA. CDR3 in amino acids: CASRMGTTKAGEQFF. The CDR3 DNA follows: TGTGCCAGCAGAATGGGGACTACAAAAGCGGGTGAGCAGTTCTTC.

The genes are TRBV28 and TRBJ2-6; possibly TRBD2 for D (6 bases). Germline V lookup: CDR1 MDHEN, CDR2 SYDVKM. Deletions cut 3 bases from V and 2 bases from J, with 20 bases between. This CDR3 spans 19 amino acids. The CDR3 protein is CASSFPGTGIRPGANVLTF. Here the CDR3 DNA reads TGTGCCAGCAGTTTCCCCGGGACTGGGATTCGACCTGGGGCCAACGTCCTGACTTTC.

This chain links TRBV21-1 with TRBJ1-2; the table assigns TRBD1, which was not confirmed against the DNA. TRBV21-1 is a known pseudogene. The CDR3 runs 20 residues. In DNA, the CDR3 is TGTGCCAGCAGCAAAGTACCCCAAAGTTCTATAAAGGACACGTACTATGGCTACACCTTC. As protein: CASSKVPQSSIKDTYYGYTF.

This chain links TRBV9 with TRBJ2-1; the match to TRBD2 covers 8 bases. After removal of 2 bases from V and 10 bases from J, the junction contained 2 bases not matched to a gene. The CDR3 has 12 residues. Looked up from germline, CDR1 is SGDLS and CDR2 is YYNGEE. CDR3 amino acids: CASSVQREEQFF. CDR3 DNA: TGTGCCAGCAGCGTGCAGCGGGAGGAGCAGTTCTTC.

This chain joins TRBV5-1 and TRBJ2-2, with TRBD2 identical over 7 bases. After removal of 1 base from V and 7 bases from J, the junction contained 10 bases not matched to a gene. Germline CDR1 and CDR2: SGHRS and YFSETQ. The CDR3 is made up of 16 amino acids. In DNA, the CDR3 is TGCGCCAGCAGCTTGACGTGGGAGGGCTCGAGCGGGGAGCTGTTTTTT. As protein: CASSLTWEGSSGELFF.

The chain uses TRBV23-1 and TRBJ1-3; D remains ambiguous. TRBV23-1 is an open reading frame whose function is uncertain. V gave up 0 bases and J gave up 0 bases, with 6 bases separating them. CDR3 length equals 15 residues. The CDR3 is CASSQSVSSGNTIYF. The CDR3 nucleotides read TGCGCCAGCAGTCAATCGGTGAGCTCTGGAAACACCATATATTTT.

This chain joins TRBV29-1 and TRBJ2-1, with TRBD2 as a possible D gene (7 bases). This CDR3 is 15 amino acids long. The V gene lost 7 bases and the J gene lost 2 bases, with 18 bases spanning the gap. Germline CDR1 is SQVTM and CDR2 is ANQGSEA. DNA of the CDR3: TGCAGCGGATGGGGAGGGGGGGGAGCCTACAATGAGCAGTTCTTC. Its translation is CSGWGGGGAYNEQFF.

The CDR3 loop reads CASSFTGDQPQHF. Written as DNA, the CDR3 is TGTGCCAGCAGCTTTACGGGGGACCAGCCCCAGCATTTT. This chain uses TRBV5-6 with TRBJ1-5, with a tentative D call TRBD1 (5 bases). This CDR3 has 13 residues. Per the germline V gene, CDR1 is SGHDT and CDR2 is YYEEEE. With 2 bases removed from V and 7 bases from J, the gap between germline ends came to 10 bases. Full variable domain (missing parts from reference TRBV5-6 and TRBJ1-5): DAGVTQSPTHLIKTRGQQVTLRCSPKSGHDTVSWYQQALGQGPQFIFQYYEEEERQRGNFPDRFSGHQFPNYSSELNVNALLLGDSALYLCASSFTGDQPQHFGDGTRLSIL.

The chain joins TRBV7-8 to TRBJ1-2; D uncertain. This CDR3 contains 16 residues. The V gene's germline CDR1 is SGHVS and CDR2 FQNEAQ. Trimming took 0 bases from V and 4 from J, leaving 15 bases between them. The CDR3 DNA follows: TGTGCCAGCAGCTTAGCGATGGGAGTGGATGTCTATGGCTACACCTTC. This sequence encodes CASSLAMGVDVYGYTF.

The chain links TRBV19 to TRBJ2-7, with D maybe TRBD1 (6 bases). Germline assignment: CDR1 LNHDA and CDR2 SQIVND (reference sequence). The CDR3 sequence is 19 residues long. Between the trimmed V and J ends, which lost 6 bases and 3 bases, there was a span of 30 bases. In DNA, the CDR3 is TGTGCCAGTAGGCCACTACCGGGACATTTCGTGACCTTGCTCTACGAGCAGTACTTC. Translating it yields CASRPLPGHFVTLLYEQYF. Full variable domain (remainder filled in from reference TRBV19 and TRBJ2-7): DGGITQSPKYLFRKEGQNVTLSCEQNLNHDAMYWYRQDPGQGLRLIYYSQIVNDFQKGDIAEGYSVSREKKESFPLTVTSAQKNPTAFYLCASRPLPGHFVTLLYEQYFGPGTRLTVT.

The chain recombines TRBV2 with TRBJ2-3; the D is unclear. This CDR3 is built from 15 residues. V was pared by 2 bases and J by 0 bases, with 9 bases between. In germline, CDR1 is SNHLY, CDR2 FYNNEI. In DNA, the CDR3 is TGTGCCAGCAGTGAAAAGCGACCCAGCACAGATACGCAGTATTTT. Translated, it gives CASSEKRPSTDTQYF. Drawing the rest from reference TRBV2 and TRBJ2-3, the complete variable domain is EPEVTQTPSHQVTQMGQEVILRCVPISNHLYFYWYRQILGQKVEFLVSFYNNEISEKSEIFDDQFSVERPDGSNFTLKIRSTKLEDSAMYFCASSEKRPSTDTQYFGPGTRLTVL.

The CDR3: CASSFPQDRDNQPQHF. Written as DNA, the CDR3 is TGTGCCAGCAGTTTCCCCCAGGACAGGGACAATCAGCCCCAGCATTTT. This chain connects TRBV28 to TRBJ1-5, with 8 bases that match TRBD1. V dropped 3 bases and J dropped 3; count of bases not matched to a gene: 7. Germline loops: CDR1 MDHEN, CDR2 SYDVKM. The length of the CDR3 is 16 residues.

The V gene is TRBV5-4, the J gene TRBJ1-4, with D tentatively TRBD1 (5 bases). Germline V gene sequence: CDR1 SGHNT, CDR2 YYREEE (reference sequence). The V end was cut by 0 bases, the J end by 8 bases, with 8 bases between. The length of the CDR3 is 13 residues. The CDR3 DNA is TGTGCCAGCAGCTTGGAGTCAGGGGAAAAACTGTTTTTT. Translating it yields CASSLESGEKLFF.

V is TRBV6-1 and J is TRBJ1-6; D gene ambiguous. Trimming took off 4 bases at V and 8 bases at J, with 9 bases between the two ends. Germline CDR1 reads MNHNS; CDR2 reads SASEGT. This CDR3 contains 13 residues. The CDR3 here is CASSGKPDSPLHF. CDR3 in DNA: TGTGCCAGCAGTGGTAAACCGGATTCACCCCTCCACTTT.

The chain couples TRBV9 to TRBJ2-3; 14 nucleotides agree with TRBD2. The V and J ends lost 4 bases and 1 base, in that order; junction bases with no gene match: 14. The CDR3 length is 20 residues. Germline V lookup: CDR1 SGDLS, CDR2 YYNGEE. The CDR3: CASSTRPGLAGAGGTDTQYF. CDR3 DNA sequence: TGTGCCAGCAGCACCCGCCCGGGACTAGCGGGGGCGGGGGGCACAGATACGCAGTATTTT. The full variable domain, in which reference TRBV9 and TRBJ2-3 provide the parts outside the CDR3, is DSGVTQTPKHLITATGQRVTLRCSPRSGDLSVYWYQQSLDQGLQFLIQYYNGEERAKGNILERFSAQQFPDLHSELNLSSLELGDSALYFCASSTRPGLAGAGGTDTQYFGPGTRLTVL.

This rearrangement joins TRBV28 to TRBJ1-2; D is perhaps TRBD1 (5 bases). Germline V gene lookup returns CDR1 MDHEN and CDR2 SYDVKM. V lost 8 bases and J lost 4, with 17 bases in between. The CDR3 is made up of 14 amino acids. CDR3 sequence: CASDPRGSIYGYTF. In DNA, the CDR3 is TGTGCCAGCGACCCCCGGGGGAGCATCTATGGCTACACCTTC.

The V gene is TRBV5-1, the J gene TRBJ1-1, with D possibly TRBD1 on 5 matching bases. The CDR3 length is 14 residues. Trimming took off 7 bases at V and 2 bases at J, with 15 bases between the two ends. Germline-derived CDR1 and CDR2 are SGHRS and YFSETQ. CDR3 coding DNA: TGCGCCAGCTCCTCGGGGGAGATTAACACTGAAGCTTTCTTT. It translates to CASSSGEINTEAFF.

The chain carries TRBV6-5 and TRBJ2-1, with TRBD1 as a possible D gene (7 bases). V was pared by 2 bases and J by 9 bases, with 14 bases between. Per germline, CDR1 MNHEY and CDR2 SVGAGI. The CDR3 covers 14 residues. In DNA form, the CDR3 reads TGTGCCAGCAGTTACGACAGGGCGGGGAGTGAGCAGTTCTTC. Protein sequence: CASSYDRAGSEQFF.

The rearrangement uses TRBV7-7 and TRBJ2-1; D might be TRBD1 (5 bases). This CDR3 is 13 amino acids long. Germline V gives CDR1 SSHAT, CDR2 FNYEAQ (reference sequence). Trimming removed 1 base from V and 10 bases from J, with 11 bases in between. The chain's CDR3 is CASSLVGQGEQFF. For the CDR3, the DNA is TGTGCCAGCAGCTTAGTTGGTCAGGGAGAGCAGTTCTTC.

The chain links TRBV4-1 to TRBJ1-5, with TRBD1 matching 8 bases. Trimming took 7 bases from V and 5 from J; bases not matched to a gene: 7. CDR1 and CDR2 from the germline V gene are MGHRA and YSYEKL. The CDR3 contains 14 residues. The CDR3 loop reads CASNPRTGYQPQHF. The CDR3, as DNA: TGCGCCAGCAATCCTCGGACAGGGTATCAGCCCCAGCATTTT.

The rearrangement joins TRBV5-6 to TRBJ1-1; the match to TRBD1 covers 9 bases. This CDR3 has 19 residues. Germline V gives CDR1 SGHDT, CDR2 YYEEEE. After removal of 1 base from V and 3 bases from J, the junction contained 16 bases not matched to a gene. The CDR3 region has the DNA TGTGCCAGCAGCTTGTTATTTTCTTTGCGGGACAGGGCGGACACTGAAGCTTTCTTT. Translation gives CASSLLFSLRDRADTEAFF.

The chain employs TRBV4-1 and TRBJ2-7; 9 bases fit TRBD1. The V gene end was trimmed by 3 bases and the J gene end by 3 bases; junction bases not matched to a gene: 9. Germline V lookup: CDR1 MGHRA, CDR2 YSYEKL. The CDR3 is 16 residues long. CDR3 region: CASSHGTGTMIYEQYF. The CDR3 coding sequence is TGCGCCAGCAGCCACGGGACAGGGACGATGATCTACGAGCAGTACTTC.

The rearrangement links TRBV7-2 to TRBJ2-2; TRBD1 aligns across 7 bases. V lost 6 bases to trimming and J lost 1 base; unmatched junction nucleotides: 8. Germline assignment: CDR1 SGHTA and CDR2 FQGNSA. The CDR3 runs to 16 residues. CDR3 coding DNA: TGTGCCAGCAGGCCTAAAGACAGGGTGAACACCGGGGAGCTGTTTTTT. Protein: CASRPKDRVNTGELFF.

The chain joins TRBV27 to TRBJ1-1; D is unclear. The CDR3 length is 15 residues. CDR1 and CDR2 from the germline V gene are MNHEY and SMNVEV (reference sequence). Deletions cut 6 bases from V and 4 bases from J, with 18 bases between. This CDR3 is CASSLHFSGGTEAFF. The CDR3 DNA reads TGTGCCAGCAGCCTACACTTCAGTGGAGGCACTGAAGCTTTCTTT.

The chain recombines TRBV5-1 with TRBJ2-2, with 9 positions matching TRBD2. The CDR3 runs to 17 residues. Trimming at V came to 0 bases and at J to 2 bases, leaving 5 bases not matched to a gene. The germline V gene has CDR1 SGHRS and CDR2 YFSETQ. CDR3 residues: CASSLGASGKNTGELFF. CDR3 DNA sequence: TGCGCCAGCAGCTTGGGGGCTAGCGGGAAAAACACCGGGGAGCTGTTTTTT.

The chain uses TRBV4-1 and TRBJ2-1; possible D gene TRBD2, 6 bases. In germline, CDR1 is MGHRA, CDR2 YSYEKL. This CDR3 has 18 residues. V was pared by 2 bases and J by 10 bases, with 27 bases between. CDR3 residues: CASSQYEGGVGGKREQFF. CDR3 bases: TGCGCCAGCAGCCAATACGAAGGCGGCGTAGGAGGGAAGCGGGAGCAGTTCTTC.

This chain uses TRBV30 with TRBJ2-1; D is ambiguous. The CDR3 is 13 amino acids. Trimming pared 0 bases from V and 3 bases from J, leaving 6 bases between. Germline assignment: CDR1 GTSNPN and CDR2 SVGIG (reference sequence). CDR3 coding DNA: TGTGCCTGGAGTGTACAGCTCTACAATGAGCAGTTCTTC. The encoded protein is CAWSVQLYNEQFF.

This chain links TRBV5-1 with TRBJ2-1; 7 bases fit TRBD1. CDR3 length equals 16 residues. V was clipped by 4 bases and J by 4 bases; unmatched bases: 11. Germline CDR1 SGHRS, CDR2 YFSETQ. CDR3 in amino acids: CASSTNVGGVYNEQFF. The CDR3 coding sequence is TGCGCCAGCAGCACAAACGTAGGGGGCGTATACAATGAGCAGTTCTTC.